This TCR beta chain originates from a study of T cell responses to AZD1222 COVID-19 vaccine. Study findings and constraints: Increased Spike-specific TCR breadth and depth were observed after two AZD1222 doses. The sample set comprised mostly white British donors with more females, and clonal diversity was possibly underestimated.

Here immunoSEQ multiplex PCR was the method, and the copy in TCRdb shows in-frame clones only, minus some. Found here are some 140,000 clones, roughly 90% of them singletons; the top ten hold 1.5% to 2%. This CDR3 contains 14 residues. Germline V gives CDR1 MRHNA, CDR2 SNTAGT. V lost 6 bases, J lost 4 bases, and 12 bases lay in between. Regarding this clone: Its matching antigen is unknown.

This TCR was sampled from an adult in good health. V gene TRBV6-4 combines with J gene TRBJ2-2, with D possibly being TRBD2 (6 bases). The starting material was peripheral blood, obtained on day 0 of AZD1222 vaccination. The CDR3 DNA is TGTGCCAGCAGCGATAGCGGAGGCACCGGGGAGCTGTTTTTT. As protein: CASSDSGGTGELFF.